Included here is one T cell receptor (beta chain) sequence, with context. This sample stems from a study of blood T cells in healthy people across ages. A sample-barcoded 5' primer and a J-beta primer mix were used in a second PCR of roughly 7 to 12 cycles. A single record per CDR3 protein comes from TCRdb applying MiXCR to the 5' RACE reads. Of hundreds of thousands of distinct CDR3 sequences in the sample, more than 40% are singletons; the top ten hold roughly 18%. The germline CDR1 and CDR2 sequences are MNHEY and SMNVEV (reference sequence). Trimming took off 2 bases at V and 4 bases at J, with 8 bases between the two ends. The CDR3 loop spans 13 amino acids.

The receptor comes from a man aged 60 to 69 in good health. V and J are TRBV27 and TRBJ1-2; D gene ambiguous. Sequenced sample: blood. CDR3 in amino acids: CASSLKWGYGYTF. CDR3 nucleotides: TGTGCCAGCAGTTTAAAGTGGGGCTATGGCTACACCTTC.